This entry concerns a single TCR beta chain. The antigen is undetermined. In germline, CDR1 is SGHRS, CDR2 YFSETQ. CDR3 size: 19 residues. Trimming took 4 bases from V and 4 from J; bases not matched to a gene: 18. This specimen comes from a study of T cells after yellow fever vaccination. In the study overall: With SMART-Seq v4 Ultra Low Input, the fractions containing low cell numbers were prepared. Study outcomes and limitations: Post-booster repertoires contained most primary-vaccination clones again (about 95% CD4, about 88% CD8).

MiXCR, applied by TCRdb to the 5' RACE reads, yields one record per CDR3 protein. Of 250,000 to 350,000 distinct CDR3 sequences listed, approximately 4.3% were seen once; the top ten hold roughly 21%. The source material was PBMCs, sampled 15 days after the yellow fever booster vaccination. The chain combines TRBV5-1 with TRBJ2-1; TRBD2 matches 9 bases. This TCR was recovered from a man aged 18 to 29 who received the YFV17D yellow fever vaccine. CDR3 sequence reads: CASSRTSDAAGGPYNEQFF. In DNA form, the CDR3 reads TGCGCCAGCAGCAGAACCTCCGATGCGGCGGGGGGGCCTTACAATGAGCAGTTCTTC. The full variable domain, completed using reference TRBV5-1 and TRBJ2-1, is KAGVTQTPRYLIKTRGQQVTLSCSPISGHRSVSWYQQTPGQGLQFLFEYFSETQRNKGNFPGRFSGRQFSNSRSEMNVSTLELGDSALYLCASSRTSDAAGGPYNEQFFGPGTRLTVL.